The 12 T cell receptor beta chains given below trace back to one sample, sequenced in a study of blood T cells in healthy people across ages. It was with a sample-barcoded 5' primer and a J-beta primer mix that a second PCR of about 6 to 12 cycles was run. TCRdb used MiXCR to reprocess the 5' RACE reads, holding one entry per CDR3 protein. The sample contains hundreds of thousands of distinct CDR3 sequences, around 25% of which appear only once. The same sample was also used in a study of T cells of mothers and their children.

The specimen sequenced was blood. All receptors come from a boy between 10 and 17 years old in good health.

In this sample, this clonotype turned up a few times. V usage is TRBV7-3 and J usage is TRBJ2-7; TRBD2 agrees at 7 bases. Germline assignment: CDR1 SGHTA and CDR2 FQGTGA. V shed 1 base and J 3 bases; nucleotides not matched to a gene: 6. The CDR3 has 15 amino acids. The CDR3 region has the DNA TGTGCCAGCAGCTTAAAGGCGGGGGACCTCTACGAGCAGTACTTC. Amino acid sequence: CASSLKAGDLYEQYF. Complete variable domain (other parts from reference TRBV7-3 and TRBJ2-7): GAGVSQTPSNKVTEKGKYVELRCDPISGHTALYWYRQSLGQGPEFLIYFQGTGAADDSGLPNDRFFAVRPEGSVSTLKIQRTERGDSAVYLCASSLKAGDLYEQYFGPGTRLTVT.

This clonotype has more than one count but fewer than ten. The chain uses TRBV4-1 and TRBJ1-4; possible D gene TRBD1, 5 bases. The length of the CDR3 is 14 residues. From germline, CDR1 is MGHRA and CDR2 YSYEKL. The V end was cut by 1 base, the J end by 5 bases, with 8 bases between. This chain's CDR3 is CASSQGEGNEKLFF. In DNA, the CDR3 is TGCGCCAGCAGCCAAGGCGAGGGGAATGAAAAACTGTTTTTT.

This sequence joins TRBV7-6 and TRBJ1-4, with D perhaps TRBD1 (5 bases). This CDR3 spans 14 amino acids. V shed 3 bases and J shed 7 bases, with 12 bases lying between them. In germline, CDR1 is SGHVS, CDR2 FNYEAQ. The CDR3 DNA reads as TGTGCCAGCAGCTTGTCCGGGGCAGGTGAAAAACTGTTTTTT. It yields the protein CASSLSGAGEKLFF.

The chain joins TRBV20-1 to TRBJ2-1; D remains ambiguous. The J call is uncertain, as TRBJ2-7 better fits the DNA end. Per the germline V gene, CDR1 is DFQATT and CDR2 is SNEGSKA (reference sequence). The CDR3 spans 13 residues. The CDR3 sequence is CSAPLDAGYEQYF. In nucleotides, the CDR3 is TGCAGTGCTCCCTTGGACGCTGGGTACGAGCAGTACTTC.

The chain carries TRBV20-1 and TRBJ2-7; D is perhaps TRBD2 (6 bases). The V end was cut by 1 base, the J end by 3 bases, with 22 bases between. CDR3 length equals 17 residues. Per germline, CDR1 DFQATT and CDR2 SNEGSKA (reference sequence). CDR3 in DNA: TGCAGTGCTAGAGCCCGCACTCCGGGACTTGACCTCTACGAGCAGTACTTC. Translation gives CSARARTPGLDLYEQYF.

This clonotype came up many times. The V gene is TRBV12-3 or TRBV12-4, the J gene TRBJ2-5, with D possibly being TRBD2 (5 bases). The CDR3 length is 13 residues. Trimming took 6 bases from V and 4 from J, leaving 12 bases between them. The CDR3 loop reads CASSRGGVETQYF. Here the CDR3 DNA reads TGTGCCAGCAGCCGCGGAGGAGTAGAGACCCAGTACTTC.

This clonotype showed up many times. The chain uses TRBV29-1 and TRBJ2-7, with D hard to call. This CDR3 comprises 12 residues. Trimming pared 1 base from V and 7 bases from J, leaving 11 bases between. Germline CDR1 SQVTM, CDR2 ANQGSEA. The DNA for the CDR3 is TGCAGCGTTGAAGGACACGGGTCGGAGCAGTACTTC. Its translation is CSVEGHGSEQYF.

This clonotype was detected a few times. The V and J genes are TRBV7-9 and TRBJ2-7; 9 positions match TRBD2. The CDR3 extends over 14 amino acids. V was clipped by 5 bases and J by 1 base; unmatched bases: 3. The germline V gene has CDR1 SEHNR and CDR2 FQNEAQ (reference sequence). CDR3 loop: CASSQSGRSYEQYF. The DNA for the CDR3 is TGTGCCAGCAGCCAAAGCGGGAGGTCCTACGAGCAGTACTTC.

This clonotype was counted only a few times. CDR3 amino acids: CASSQDSWGVVAQYF. The CDR3, as DNA: TGTGCCAGCAGCCAAGATTCGTGGGGGGTCGTGGCCCAGTACTTC. The chain links TRBV3-1 to TRBJ2-5, with D tentatively TRBD2 (6 bases). Germline CDR1 LGHDT, CDR2 YNNKEL (reference sequence). Trimming took off 0 bases at V and 9 bases at J, with 17 bases between the two ends. CDR3 length: 15 residues.

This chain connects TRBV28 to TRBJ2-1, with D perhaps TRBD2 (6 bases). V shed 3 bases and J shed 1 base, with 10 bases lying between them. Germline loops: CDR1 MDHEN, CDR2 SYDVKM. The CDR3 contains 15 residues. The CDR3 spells CASSLPSGSYNEQFF. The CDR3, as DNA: TGTGCCAGCAGTTTGCCCAGCGGGTCCTACAATGAGCAGTTCTTC.

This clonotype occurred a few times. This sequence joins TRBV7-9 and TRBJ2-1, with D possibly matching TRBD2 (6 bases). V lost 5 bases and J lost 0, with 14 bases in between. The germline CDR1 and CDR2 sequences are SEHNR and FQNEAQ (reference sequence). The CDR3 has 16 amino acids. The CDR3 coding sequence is TGTGCCAGCAGCACACGCCGGGGGAGCTCCTACAATGAGCAGTTCTTC. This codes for CASSTRRGSSYNEQFF. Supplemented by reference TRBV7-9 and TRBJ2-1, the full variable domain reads DTGVSQNPRHKITKRGQNVTFRCDPISEHNRLYWYRQTLGQGPEFLTYFQNEAQLEKSRLLSDRFSAERPKGSFSTLEIQRTEQGDSAMYLCASSTRRGSSYNEQFFGPGTRLTVL.

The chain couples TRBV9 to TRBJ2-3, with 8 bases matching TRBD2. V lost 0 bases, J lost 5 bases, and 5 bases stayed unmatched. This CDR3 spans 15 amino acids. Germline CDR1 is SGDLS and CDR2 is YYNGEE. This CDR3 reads CASSVELADLDTQYF. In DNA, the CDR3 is TGTGCCAGCAGCGTAGAACTAGCGGACTTAGATACGCAGTATTTT.